The clone carrying this TCR beta chain was found once. In the original workflow: By means of reference gene primer amplification, nucleated cell counts were estimated. The protocol was immunoSEQ multiplex PCR, while the TCRdb copy is restricted to in-frame clones and leaves out a portion. That table gives V, J and clone size, and the DNA gave D and trimming. The sample contains some 110,000 clones, roughly 90% of which appear only once. This record comes from a study of blood T cell repertoires in COVID-19. V dropped 0 bases and J dropped 8 bases, with 14 bases sitting between them. This CDR3 contains 15 residues. Germline V gene sequence: CDR1 MNHEY, CDR2 SVGAGI.

This chain links TRBV6-5 with TRBJ2-1; tentative D call: TRBD1 (6 bases). What was sequenced was peripheral blood. This sequence originates from a man in his forties or fifties with acute or convalescent COVID-19. This chain's CDR3 is CASSYSAGELDEQFF. The CDR3 DNA is TGTGCCAGCAGTTACTCGGCAGGGGAGTTGGATGAGCAGTTCTTC.